The following is a T cell receptor (beta chain) sequence with its context. Its target is not known. These data are taken from a study of cytomegalovirus exposure and HLA in healthy donors. As for the study in general: Out of 150 million to 200 million T cells, an earlier analysis found fewer than 140 million unique TCR beta sequences in total. Study-level results: Reported findings show TCR beta sequences accurately forecast HLA-A and HLA-B alleles in most subjects. Specificity of three CMV-associated chains for CMV antigens was verified in vitro. Later, TCR association rates were found to vary by HLA locus, highest for DRB1 and lowest for HLA-C.

V was pared by 2 bases and J by 2 bases, with 4 bases of the junction left unmatched. This CDR3 has 16 amino acids. Germline-derived CDR1 and CDR2 are MDHEN and SYDVKM. The PCR employed 60 Vbeta primers together with 13 Jbeta primers. Sequencing used immunoSEQ multiplex PCR; TCRdb keeps in-frame clones, though not all of them. The listing contains tens of thousands of clones. What was sequenced was PBMCs. The clonotype originates from a woman aged 45-65 years in good health and CMV-seropositive. V is TRBV28 and J is TRBJ2-7; 12 bases agree with TRBD2. CDR3 in DNA: TGTGCCAGCAGTTTAGGGCTAGCGGGAGGGCCCTACGAGCAGTACTTC. It encodes CASSLGLAGGPYEQYF. Drawing the rest from reference TRBV28 and TRBJ2-7, the complete variable domain is DVKVTQSSRYLVKRTGEKVFLECVQDMDHENMFWYRQDPGLGLRLIYFSYDVKMKEKGDIPEGYSVSREKKERFSLILESASTNQTSMYLCASSLGLAGGPYEQYFGPGTRLTVT.